Listed below are T cell receptor beta chains from one sample, sequenced in a study of graft-versus-host responses after intestinal transplantation. Sequencing used immunoSEQ multiplex PCR; TCRdb keeps in-frame clones, though not all of them. The data hold some 70,000 clones, with more than 90% observed a single time. The sequencing used bone marrow, collected 700 to 850 days after intestinal transplantation. Receptor source: a human patient who received an intestinal transplant, so some T cells may come from the graft donor. CDR3s include the opening cysteine and the closing phenylalanine or tryptophan. The D gene is left open where the match is weak. Size tells how often a clone was seen (once, few, many) or the class of an expanded clone, and some rows leave it out.

v_gene	d_gene	abundance	j_gene	len	CDR3nt	CDR3aa
TRBV15	.	once	TRBJ1-5	14	TGTGCCACCAGCAGAGACGGAGGTGGGCAGCCCCAGCATTTT	CATSRDGGGQPQHF
TRBV5-1	TRBD2	.	TRBJ2-7	17	TGCGCCAGCAGCTTTAACGAGCGGGGGGGCGAGGTTTACGAGCAGTACTTC	CASSFNERGGEVYEQYF
TRBV4-1	TRBD2	.	TRBJ2-1	17	TGCGCCAGCAGCCGAGCGACTAGCGGGAGGGCGATCAATGAGCAGTTCTTC	CASSRATSGRAINEQFF
TRBV9	TRBD2	.	TRBJ2-3	17	TGTGCCAGCAGCGTAGCCATAGCGGGAGGGGGCACAGATACGCAGTATTTT	CASSVAIAGGGTDTQYF
TRBV5-4	.	.	TRBJ1-1	15	TGTGCCAGCAGCTATTCGACAGGCATGAACACTGAAGCTTTCTTT	CASSYSTGMNTEAFF
TRBV15	.	.	TRBJ2-3	18	TGTGCCACCAGCAGAGATCTGGGCGAGGCGGGCCCCACAGATACGCAGTATTTT	CATSRDLGEAGPTDTQYF
TRBV5-1	TRBD1	.	TRBJ1-1	16	TGCGCCAGCAGCTTTGCCGGACAGGGGTATGGAACTGAAGCTTTCTTT	CASSFAGQGYGTEAFF
TRBV4-1	.	.	TRBJ1-1	18	TGCGCCAGCAGCCAAGGGCGGTTTTTTGAGGGTAGTAGAGCTGAAGCTTTCTTT	CASSQGRFFEGSRAEAFF
TRBV5-1	.	.	TRBJ2-2	13	TGCGCCAGCAGCTTGGTGTCGTTCGGGGAGCTGTTTTTT	CASSLVSFGELFF
TRBV6-5	.	.	TRBJ1-4	11	TGTGCCAGCAGTTACGGTGAAAAACTGTTTTTT	CASSYGEKLFF
TRBV13	TRBD2	.	TRBJ2-1	17	TGTGCCAGCAGCTTCCTAGCGGGGGACAGCTCCTACAATGAGCAGTTCTTC	CASSFLAGDSSYNEQFF
TRBV4-2	TRBD2	.	TRBJ2-3	16	TGTGCCAGCAGCCCCACTAGCGGAGGAACCACAGATACGCAGTATTTT	CASSPTSGGTTDTQYF
TRBV6-5	.	.	TRBJ1-1	11	TGTGCCAGCAAGTTGGGGACTGAAGCTTTCTTT	CASKLGTEAFF
TRBV4-2	.	.	TRBJ2-7	13	TGTGCCAGCAGCCAAGTTGGGGACTACGAGCAGTACTTC	CASSQVGDYEQYF
TRBV9	.	.	TRBJ2-2	13	TGTGCCAGCAGCGTAGTCGGTCGTGGGGAGCTGTTTTTT	CASSVVGRGELFF
TRBV5-3	.	few	TRBJ2-3	16	TGTGCCAGAAGCTTGGTCCGGGACACCTACACAGATACGCAGTATTTT	CARSLVRDTYTDTQYF
TRBV13	TRBD1	.	TRBJ1-6	15	TGTGCCAGCAGCGATACGGGACAGGGGAATTCACCCCTCCACTTT	CASSDTGQGNSPLHF
TRBV5-1	.	.	TRBJ2-1	16	TGCGCCAGCAGACTCGTCCAGGGAGGTGTCCACAATGAGCAGTTCTTC	CASRLVQGGVHNEQFF
TRBV11-2	.	few	TRBJ2-5	18	TGTGCCAGCAGCTTAGGATGGGGACACCATACCGACCAAGAGACCCAGTACTTC	CASSLGWGHHTDQETQYF
TRBV4-1	TRBD1	.	TRBJ1-6	17	TGCGCCAGCAGCCCTAGGGGGACAGGGAGATATAATTCACCCCTCCACTTT	CASSPRGTGRYNSPLHF
TRBV27	.	.	TRBJ2-5	12	TGTGCCAGCAGTTTGATAGGGAAGACCCAGTACTTC	CASSLIGKTQYF
TRBV18	.	.	TRBJ1-3	16	TGTGCCAGCTCACCCTCTTCAGTCGTCTCTGGAAACACCATATATTTT	CASSPSSVVSGNTIYF
TRBV7-9	.	.	TRBJ2-7	16	TGTGCCAGCAGCTTAGCGGCCCCCCAGGGGACCTACGAGCAGTACTTC	CASSLAAPQGTYEQYF
TRBV2	.	.	TRBJ1-2	14	TGTGCCAGCAGTCCGGGAAACTCCATCTATGGCTACACCTTC	CASSPGNSIYGYTF
TRBV6-5	TRBD1	once	TRBJ2-5	14	TGTGCCAGCAGCCAGACAGGGGGGTTAGAGACCCAGTACTTC	CASSQTGGLETQYF
TRBV5-4	.	.	TRBJ2-7	15	TGTGCCAGCAGCCGACCAGGTCAATCGGGGTACGAGCAGTACTTC	CASSRPGQSGYEQYF
TRBV28	TRBD2	.	TRBJ2-3	16	TGTGCCAGCAGGGGCTCTAGCGGCTCAACGGGAGATACGCAGTATTTT	CASRGSSGSTGDTQYF
TRBV5-1	TRBD1	.	TRBJ1-1	18	TGCGCCAGCAGCCCCAGGGACAGGCCACCTATTCGGAACACTGAAGCTTTCTTT	CASSPRDRPPIRNTEAFF
TRBV7-2	TRBD1	.	TRBJ2-5	14	TGTGCCAGCAGCTTAGGACTACAGGGGATGGCCCAGTACTTC	CASSLGLQGMAQYF
TRBV4-2	TRBD2	.	TRBJ2-3	15	TGTGCCAGCAGCCAACTCCTAGCGGACACAGATACGCAGTATTTT	CASSQLLADTDTQYF
TRBV11-2	TRBD1	.	TRBJ1-5	14	TGTGCCAGCAGCCCGGGGACAGGGGGTCAGCCCCAGCATTTT	CASSPGTGGQPQHF
TRBV7-9	TRBD1	.	TRBJ2-7	17	TGTGCCAGCAGCTCCTCCCGCAGGGGGCGATATCTCTACGAGCAGTACTTC	CASSSSRRGRYLYEQYF
TRBV12-2	.	.	TRBJ1-5	16	TGTGCAAGTCGCTTATCCTCTGGGACACCAGAACAGCCCCAGCATTTT	CASRLSSGTPEQPQHF